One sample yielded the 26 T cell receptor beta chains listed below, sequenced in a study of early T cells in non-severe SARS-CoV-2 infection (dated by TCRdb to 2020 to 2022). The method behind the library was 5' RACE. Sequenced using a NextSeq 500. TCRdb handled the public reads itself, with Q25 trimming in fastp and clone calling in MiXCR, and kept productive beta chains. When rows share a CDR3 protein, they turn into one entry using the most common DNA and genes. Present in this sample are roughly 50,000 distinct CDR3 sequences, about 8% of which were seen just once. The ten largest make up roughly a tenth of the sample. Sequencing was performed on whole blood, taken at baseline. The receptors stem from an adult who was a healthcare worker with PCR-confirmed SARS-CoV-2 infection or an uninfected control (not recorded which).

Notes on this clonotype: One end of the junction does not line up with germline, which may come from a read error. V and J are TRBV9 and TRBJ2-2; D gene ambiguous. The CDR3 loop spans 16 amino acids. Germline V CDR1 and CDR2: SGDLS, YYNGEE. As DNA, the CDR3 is TGTACCAGCAGCGTAGGTGGAGCAATGACCACCGGGGAGCTGTTTTTT. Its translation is CTSSVGGAMTTGELFF.

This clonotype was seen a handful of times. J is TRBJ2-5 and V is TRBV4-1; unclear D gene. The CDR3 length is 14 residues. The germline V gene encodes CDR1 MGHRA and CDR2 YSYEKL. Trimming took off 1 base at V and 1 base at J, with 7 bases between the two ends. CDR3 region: CASSQGYAQETQYF. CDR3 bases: TGCGCCAGCAGCCAAGGCTACGCCCAAGAGACCCAGTACTTC.

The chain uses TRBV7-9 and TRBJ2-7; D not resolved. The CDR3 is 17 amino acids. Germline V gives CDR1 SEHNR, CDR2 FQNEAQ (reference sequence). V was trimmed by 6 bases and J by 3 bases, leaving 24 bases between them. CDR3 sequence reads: CASSADPSSTVLYEQYF. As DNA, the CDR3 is TGTGCCAGCAGTGCAGACCCTTCCTCCACGGTACTCTACGAGCAGTACTTC.

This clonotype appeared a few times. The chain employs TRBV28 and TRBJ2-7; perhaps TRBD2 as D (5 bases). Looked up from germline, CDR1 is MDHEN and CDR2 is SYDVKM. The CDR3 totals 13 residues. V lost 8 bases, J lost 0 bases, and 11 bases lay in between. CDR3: CASGGPPSYEQYF. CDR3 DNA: TGTGCCAGCGGCGGGCCCCCCTCCTACGAGCAGTACTTC.

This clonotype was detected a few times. The DNA for the CDR3 is TGTGCCAGTAGTATAGGACAGGGGGGTACCTACGAGCAGTACTTC. It yields the protein CASSIGQGGTYEQYF. The J gene is TRBJ2-7, the V gene TRBV19; 9 bases fit TRBD1. The CDR3 loop spans 15 amino acids. Trimming cost V 1 base and J 2 bases; bases outside gene matches: 3. Looked up from germline, CDR1 is LNHDA and CDR2 is SQIVND (reference sequence).

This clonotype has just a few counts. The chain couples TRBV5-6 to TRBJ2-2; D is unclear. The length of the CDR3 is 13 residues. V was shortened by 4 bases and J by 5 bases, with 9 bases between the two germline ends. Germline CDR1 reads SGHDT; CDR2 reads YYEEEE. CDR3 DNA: TGTGCCAGCAGCGTCATTCTTACCGGGGAGCTGTTTTTT. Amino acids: CASSVILTGELFF.

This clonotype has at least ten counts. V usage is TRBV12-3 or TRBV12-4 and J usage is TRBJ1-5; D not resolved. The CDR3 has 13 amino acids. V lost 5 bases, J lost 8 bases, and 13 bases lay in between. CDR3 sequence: CASSPEWYKPQHF. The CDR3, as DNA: TGTGCCAGCAGTCCCGAGTGGTATAAGCCCCAGCATTTT.

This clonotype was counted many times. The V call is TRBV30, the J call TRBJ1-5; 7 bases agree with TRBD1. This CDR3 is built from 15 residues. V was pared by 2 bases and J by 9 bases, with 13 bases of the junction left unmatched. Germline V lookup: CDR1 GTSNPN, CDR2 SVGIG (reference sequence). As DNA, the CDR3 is TGTGCCTGGAGTTTAGGGACAGCTCGTTTTATGCCCCAGCATTTT. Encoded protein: CAWSLGTARFMPQHF.

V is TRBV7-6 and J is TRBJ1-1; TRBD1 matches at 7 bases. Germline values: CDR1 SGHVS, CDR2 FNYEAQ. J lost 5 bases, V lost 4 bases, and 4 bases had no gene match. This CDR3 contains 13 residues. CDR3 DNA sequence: TGTGCCAGCAGCTCGCAGGGGGATACTGAAGCTTTCTTT. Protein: CASSSQGDTEAFF.

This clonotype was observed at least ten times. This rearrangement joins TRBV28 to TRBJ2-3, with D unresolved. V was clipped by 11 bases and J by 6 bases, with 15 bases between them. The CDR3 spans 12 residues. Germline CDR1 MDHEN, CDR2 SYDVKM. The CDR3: CAGGQRRDTQYF. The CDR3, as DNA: TGTGCCGGCGGCCAGCGACGGGATACGCAGTATTTT.

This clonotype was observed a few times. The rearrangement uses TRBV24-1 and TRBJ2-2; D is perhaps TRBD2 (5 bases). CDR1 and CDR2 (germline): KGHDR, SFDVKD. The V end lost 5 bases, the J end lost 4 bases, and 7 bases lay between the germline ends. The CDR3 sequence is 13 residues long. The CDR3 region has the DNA TGTGCCACCAGTGGGCGGGCCACCGGGGAGCTGTTTTTT. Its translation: CATSGRATGELFF.

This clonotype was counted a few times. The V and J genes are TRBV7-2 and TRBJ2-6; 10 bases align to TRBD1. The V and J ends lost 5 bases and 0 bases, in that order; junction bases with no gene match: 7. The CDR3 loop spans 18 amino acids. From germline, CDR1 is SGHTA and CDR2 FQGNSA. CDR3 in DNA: TGTGCCAGCAGCGCCTGGGACAGGGGATTCTCTGGGGCCAACGTCCTGACTTTC. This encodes CASSAWDRGFSGANVLTF.

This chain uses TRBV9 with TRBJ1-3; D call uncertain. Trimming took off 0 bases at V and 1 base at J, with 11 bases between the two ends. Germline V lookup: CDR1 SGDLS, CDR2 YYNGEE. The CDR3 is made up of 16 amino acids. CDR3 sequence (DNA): TGTGCCAGCAGCGTAGGAGAGGGTTATTCTGGAAACACCATATATTTT. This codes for CASSVGEGYSGNTIYF.

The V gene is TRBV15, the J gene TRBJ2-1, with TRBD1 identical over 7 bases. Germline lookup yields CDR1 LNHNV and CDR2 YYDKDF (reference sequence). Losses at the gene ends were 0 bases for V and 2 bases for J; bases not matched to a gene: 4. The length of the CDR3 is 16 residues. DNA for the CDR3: TGTGCCACCAGCAGAGATCCAGGGGGAACCTACAATGAGCAGTTCTTC. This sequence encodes CATSRDPGGTYNEQFF.

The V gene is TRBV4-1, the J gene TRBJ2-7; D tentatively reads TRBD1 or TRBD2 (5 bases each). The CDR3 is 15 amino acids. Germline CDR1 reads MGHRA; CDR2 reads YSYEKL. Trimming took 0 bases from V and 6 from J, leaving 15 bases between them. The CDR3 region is CASSQETGTPAEQYF. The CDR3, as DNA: TGCGCCAGCAGCCAAGAGACCGGGACCCCCGCCGAGCAGTACTTC.

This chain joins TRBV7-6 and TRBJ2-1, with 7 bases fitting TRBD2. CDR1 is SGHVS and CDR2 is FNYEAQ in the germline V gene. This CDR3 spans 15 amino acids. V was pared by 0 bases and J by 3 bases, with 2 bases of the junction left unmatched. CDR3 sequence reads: CASSLAAGSYNEQFF. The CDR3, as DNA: TGTGCCAGCAGCTTAGCAGCGGGAAGCTACAATGAGCAGTTCTTC.

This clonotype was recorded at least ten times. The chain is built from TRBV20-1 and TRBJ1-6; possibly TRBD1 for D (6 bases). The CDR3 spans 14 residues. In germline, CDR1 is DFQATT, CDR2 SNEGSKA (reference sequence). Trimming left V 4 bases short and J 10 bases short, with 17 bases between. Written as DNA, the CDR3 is TGCAGTGCTAAGCGACAGGAGGGTAAATCACCCCTCCACTTT. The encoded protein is CSAKRQEGKSPLHF.

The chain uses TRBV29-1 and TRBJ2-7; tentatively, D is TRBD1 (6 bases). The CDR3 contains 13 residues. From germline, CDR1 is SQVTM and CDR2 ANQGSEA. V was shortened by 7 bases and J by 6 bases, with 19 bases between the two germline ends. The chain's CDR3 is CSALDRQSLEQYF. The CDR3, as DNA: TGCAGCGCCCTGGACAGACAGTCTCTCGAGCAGTACTTC.

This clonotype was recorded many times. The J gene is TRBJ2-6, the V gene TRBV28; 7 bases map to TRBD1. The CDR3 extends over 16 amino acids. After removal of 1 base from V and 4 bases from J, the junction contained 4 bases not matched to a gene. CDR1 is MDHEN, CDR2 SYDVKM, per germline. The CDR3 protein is CASSLSGTDGANVLTF. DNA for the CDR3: TGTGCCAGCAGTTTATCTGGGACAGACGGGGCCAACGTCCTGACTTTC. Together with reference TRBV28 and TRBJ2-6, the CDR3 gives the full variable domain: DVKVTQSSRYLVKRTGEKVFLECVQDMDHENMFWYRQDPGLGLRLIYFSYDVKMKEKGDIPEGYSVSREKKERFSLILESASTNQTSMYLCASSLSGTDGANVLTFGAGSRLTVL.

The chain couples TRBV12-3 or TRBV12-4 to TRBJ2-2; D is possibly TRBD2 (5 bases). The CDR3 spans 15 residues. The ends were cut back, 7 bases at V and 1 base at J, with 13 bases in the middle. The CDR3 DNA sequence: TGTGCCAGCACCCGAGCGGCGCGGAACACCGGGGAGCTGTTTTTT. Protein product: CASTRAARNTGELFF.

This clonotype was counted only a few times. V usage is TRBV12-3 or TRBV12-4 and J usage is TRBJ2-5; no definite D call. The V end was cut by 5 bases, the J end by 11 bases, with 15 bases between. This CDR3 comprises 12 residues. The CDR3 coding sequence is TGTGCCAGCAGTCCCCCGGGTTCAATGCAGTACTTC. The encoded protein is CASSPPGSMQYF.

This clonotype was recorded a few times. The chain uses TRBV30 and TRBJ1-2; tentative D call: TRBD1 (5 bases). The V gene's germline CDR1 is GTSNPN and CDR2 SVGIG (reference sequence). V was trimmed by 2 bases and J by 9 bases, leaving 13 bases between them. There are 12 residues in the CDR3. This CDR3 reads CAWSLRQTRYTF. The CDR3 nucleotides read TGTGCCTGGAGTCTACGACAGACTCGCTACACCTTC.

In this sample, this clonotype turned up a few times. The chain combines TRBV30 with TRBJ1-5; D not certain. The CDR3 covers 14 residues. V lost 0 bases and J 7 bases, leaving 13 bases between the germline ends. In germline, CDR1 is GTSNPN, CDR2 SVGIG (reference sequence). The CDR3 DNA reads TGTGCCTGGAGTGTATACAAAGCCGGACAGCCCCAGCATTTT. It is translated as CAWSVYKAGQPQHF.

CDR3 coding DNA: TGTGCCAGCACCCCGTGGTCAGGGGGCAATGAGCAGTTCTTC. This codes for CASTPWSGGNEQFF. The genes are TRBV7-9 and TRBJ2-1, with 7 bases aligning to TRBD1. The length of the CDR3 is 14 residues. V lost 7 bases, J lost 6 bases, and 9 bases stayed unmatched. Germline lookup yields CDR1 SEHNR and CDR2 FQNEAQ (reference sequence). The variable domain in full, completed from reference TRBV7-9 and TRBJ2-1, reads DTGVSQNPRHKITKRGQNVTFRCDPISEHNRLYWYRQTLGQGPEFLTYFQNEAQLEKSRLLSDRFSAERPKGSFSTLEIQRTEQGDSAMYLCASTPWSGGNEQFFGPGTRLTVL.

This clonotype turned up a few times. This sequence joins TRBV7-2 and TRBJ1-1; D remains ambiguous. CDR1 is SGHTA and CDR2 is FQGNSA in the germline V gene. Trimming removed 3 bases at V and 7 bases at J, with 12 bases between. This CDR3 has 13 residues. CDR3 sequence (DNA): TGTGCCAGCAGCTTCCGAATGACTGATGAAGCTTTCTTT. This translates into CASSFRMTDEAFF.

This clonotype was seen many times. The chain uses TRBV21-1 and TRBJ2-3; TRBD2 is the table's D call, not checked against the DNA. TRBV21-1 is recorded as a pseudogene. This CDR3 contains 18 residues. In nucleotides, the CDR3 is TGTGCCAGCAGCAGAGAGACTAGCGGGAGGGCCGTTGCAGATACGCAGTATTTT. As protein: CASSRETSGRAVADTQYF.